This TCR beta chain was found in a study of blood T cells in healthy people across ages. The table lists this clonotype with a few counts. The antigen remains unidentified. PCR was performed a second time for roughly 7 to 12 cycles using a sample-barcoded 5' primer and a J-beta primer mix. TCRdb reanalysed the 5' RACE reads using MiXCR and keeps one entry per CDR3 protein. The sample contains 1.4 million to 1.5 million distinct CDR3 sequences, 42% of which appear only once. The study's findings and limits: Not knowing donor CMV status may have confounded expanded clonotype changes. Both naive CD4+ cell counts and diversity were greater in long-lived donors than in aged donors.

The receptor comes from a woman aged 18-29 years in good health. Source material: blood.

The CDR3, as DNA: TGTGCCAGCAGCTCGATTAGCGGTGTAGATTCAGATACGCAGTATTTT. Amino acids: CASSSISGVDSDTQYF. V gene TRBV11-3 combines with J gene TRBJ2-3, with a tentative D call TRBD2 (6 bases). There are 16 residues in the CDR3. Trimming took 4 bases from V and 4 from J, leaving 18 bases between them. Germline V gene lookup returns CDR1 SGHNT and CDR2 YENEEA. The full variable domain, completed using reference TRBV11-3 and TRBJ2-3, is EAGVVQSPRYKIIEKKQPVAFWCNPISGHNTLYWYLQNLGQGPELLIRYENEEAVDDSQLPKDRFSAERLKGVDSTLKIQPAELGDSAVYLCASSSISGVDSDTQYFGPGTRLTVL.